The following is a T cell receptor beta chain sequence with its context. The antigen is undetermined. V lost 4 bases, J lost 7 bases, and 10 bases stayed unmatched. Germline V lookup: CDR1 MNHNY, CDR2 SVGAGI (reference sequence). The CDR3 runs 15 residues. This entry is derived from a study of cytomegalovirus exposure and HLA in healthy donors. Study details: Among the 350 to 500 donors who were genotyped, about 86% fell in the genetic ancestry cluster that is associated with self-reported Caucasian donors. Study-wide points: Donors belonging to an Asian-associated ancestry cluster reportedly showed fewer N-insertions in productive TCRs than the 666-donor mean, according to what a later analysis found. Reports indicate that TCR beta sequences accurately predicted the HLA-A and HLA-B alleles of most subjects.

PCR primers comprised 60 Vbeta and 13 Jbeta primers. Assay: immunoSEQ multiplex PCR; the TCRdb copy retains only in-frame clones and omits some. The data contain 150,000 to 200,000 clones, around 73% of them singletons. The gene calls are TRBV6-6 and TRBJ2-1, with 7 nucleotides matching TRBD2. The sequenced sample was PBMCs. The origin of this receptor is a male donor in good health and CMV-seronegative. CDR3 nucleotides: TGTGCCAGCAGTTTTACCCCTTCCGGGGGGAATGAGCAGTTCTTC. Translation: CASSFTPSGGNEQFF.